This T cell receptor (beta chain) was recorded in a study of patients and donors after allogeneic stem cell transplantation. MiXCR, run by TCRdb on the RT-PCR reads, gives a single entry per CDR3 protein. The table includes 800,000 to 1,000,000 distinct CDR3 sequences, roughly 18% detected once. Looked up from germline, CDR1 is SGHAT and CDR2 is FQNNGV. This CDR3 is 18 amino acids long. Germline trimming cut 0 bases from V and 0 bases from J; bases unmatched to any gene: 2. There are many counts of this clonotype. This chain connects TRBV11-2 to TRBJ2-1; 13 nucleotides agree with TRBD2. The sequence was collected from a human donor who was either an allogeneic HSCT recipient or a stem cell or donor lymphocyte infusion donor (not recorded which). It is not recorded whose cells these are; they may come from a transplant donor. The source material was blood, either unsorted or a sorted T cell fraction (not recorded which). Here the CDR3 DNA reads TGTGCCAGCAGCTTAGAACTAGCGGGGGGGAACTCCTACAATGAGCAGTTCTTC. This gives the protein CASSLELAGGNSYNEQFF.